The sequence of this TCR beta chain was determined in a study of blood T cell repertoires in COVID-19. On the study more broadly: The United States, Italy and Spain provided the acute and convalescent COVID-19 samples. T cells, B-cell-depleted T cells, or PBMCs supplied cDNA or gDNA.

There are 14 residues in the CDR3. V was shortened by 2 bases and J by 4 bases, with 10 bases between the two germline ends. Germline V lookup: CDR1 SGHDT, CDR2 YYEEEE. Per the authors' pipeline: Reference gene primer amplification yielded estimated nucleated cell counts. TCRdb's copy holds only in-frame clones and misses some; the assay was immunoSEQ multiplex PCR. V and J calls and clone size are those listed in that table; D and trimming were worked out from the DNA. The sample comprises about 130,000 clones, 85% to 90% of which are singletons, and roughly 18% rests with the top ten. The chain combines TRBV5-6 with TRBJ1-5; no firm D call. Sequences were obtained from peripheral blood. This clonotype was obtained from a middle-aged man with active or convalescent COVID-19. The CDR3 here is CASSFGSWNQPQHF. The CDR3 DNA sequence: TGTGCCAGCAGCTTCGGTAGTTGGAATCAGCCCCAGCATTTT.